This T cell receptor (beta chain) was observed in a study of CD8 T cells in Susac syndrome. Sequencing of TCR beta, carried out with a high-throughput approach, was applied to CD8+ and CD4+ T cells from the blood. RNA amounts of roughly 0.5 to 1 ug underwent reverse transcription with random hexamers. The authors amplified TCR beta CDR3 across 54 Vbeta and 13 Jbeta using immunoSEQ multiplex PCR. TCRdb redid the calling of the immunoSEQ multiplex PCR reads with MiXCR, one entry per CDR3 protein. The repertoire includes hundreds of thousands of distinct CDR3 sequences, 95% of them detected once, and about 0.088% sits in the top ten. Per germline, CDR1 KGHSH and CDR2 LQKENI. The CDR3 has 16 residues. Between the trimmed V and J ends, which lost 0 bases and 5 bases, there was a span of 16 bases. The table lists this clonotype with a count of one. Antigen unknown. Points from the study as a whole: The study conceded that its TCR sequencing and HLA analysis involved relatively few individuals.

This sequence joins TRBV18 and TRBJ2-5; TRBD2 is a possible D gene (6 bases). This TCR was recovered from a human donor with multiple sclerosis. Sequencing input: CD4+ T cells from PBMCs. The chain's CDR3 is CASSPPGLGSAETQYF. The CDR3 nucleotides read TGTGCCAGCTCACCACCGGGACTTGGAAGCGCCGAGACCCAGTACTTC.